Below are 4 T cell receptor beta chains sequenced from a single sample in a study of shared clonotypes between healthy human individuals. Method: immunoSEQ multiplex PCR; TCRdb's copy keeps in-frame clones and lacks some. The data hold about 2.4 million clones, with more than 85% observed a single time. Source material: naive CD4+ T cells from PBMCs. As to subset: CD45RA+ positively selected. The source is a man aged 18 to 29 in good health. Some clones in this sample may be carry-over from other donors' samples.

The gene calls are TRBV27 and TRBJ1-4; TRBD1 matches 9 bases. Germline CDR1 reads MNHEY; CDR2 reads SMNVEV (reference sequence). The CDR3 extends over 19 amino acids. V shed 6 bases, J shed 1 base, and the junction held 15 bases outside the gene matches. The CDR3 nucleotides read TGTGCCAGCAGCCCGAACAGGGGGCGCTTACGCATAACTAATGAAAAACTGTTTTTT. As protein: CASSPNRGRLRITNEKLFF.

The V call is TRBV19, the J call TRBJ1-5, with 10 bases aligning to TRBD1. Germline CDR1 is LNHDA and CDR2 is SQIVND (reference sequence). V lost 7 bases and J lost 0; bases outside the gene matches: 12. This CDR3 is built from 18 residues. CDR3 in amino acids: CASNRGQGEIYSNQPQHF. The CDR3 DNA follows: TGTGCCAGTAACCGCGGACAGGGGGAAATTTATAGCAATCAGCCCCAGCATTTT.

The chain employs TRBV4-2 and TRBJ2-4; weak D call: TRBD1 (6 bases). Germline V gene data show CDR1 as LGHNA and CDR2 as YNFKEQ. This CDR3 comprises 15 residues. V was cut by 0 bases and J by 7 bases, with 13 bases left in between. CDR3 sequence (DNA): TGTGCCAGCAGCCAAGATTGGGGGCTCGGGAACATTCAGTACTTC. It specifies CASSQDWGLGNIQYF.

The rearrangement uses TRBV28 and TRBJ1-5; D unresolved. The CDR3 is 11 amino acids. Trimming removed 6 bases at V and 10 bases at J, with 10 bases between. From germline, CDR1 is MDHEN and CDR2 SYDVKM. CDR3 DNA sequence: TGTGCCAGCAGCCCGTTTGGTCCCCAGCATTTT. Its translation: CASSPFGPQHF.